This paragraph covers one TCR beta chain sequence. This clonotype was seen only a few times. The specificity of this receptor is unknown. No base qualities exist here, and no much larger clone lies one base off it. Deletion took 3 bases off V and 4 bases off J, with a span of 11 bases between the germline ends. CDR1 and CDR2 (SGHTA, FQGNSA) derive from the germline V gene. The CDR3 covers 14 residues, taking in both the cysteine and the phenylalanine. This entry keeps only the CDR3 DNA: 42 bases, framed from base 1. The donors were roughly 40 Caucasian individuals from Russia, aged roughly 6 to 95 years, who were systemically healthy. Each donor gave roughly 9.5 milliliters of peripheral blood, collected into EDTA-treated Vacutainer tubes. Ficoll-Paque density-gradient centrifugation was used to isolate PBMCs, with at least 6.5 million per sample. Total RNA was extracted from PBMCs with Trizol reagent, with at least 5 micrograms obtained per sample. For every donor, an aliquot of PBMCs went through flow cytometry to measure the percentages of naive CD45RAhigh/CD27high T cells.

This entry comes from a study of blood T cells in healthy people across ages (dated by TCRdb to the mid-2010s). For the study in its entirety: Template switching captured roughly one uniquely barcoded TCR beta cDNA molecule per two T cells in model experiments. The study measured age-related changes in TCR beta repertoire diversity using deep sequencing normalized with unique cDNA molecular identifiers. Four age groups were formed from the donors: young (average around 15 years), middle-aged (around 39), aged (under 70) and long-lived (roughly 81). To avoid experimental bias, donors of different ages were randomly spread across the sequencing lanes. Using the same blood draw, the study looked at two additional independent replicas of 1 million unique cDNA reads for two donors, one aged 18 to 29 and the other aged 80 or older.

Libraries were built with 5' RACE. The listed sequencing device is Illumina HiSeq 2500. A second PCR of about 6 to 11 cycles was run with a J-beta primer mix and a sample-barcoded 5' primer. A template-switch 5' adaptor carrying 12 random nucleotides introduced a unique molecular identifier onto each TCR beta cDNA molecule. Each sample yielded at least 3 million CDR3-containing paired-end reads. All of the RNA was converted into first-strand cDNA using the Mint cDNA synthesis kit, with a TRBC-specific oligonucleotide serving as the primer. Following uracil-DNA glycosylase treatment, a first 18-cycle PCR with universal primers M1SS and BC2_uni_R was performed on all cDNA. The original pipeline was this. For normalization, 1 million high-quality reads were randomly selected from each sample, with every read carrying a distinct molecular identifier. Instead of being binned into consensus sequences, reads with shared molecular identifiers were discarded. MiTCR, set to a Q25 quality threshold and the strictest error-elimination algorithm, was used for CDR3 identification, clonotype clustering and error correction. A nonparametric unseen species model with Euler transformation was used to estimate lower-bound total TCR beta diversity. TCRdb cleaned the public reads at Q25 with fastp, built clones with MiXCR and kept in-frame beta chains. Duplicate CDR3 protein sequences are folded into a single record with the most common DNA and genes. The V and J calls follow TCRdb's processing rather than the paper's. Recorded for this sample are 550,000 to 600,000 distinct CDR3 sequences; around 50% of them occurred a single time. The ten largest clones take up approximately 23% of the sample.

Summary of the overall study and its limitations: Observed TCR beta diversity per million T cells fell roughly linearly with age, and a significant reduction was already apparent by age roughly 41. Because donor CMV infection status was unknown, age-related changes in expanded clonotypes were potentially confounded. Because profiling used bulk unsorted PBMCs, naive and antigen-experienced compartments could not be compared conclusively. Compared with the aged group, the long-lived group had more naive CD4+ T cells, fewer expanded clones and increased TCR diversity, suggesting age selection. There was a strong correlation between observed TCR beta diversity and the percentage of naive T cells measured by flow cytometry. Total diversity estimates from one million sequenced T cells were considered lower bounds and underestimates.

The origin of this receptor is a man older than 75 in good health. Sequenced input: blood. The chain links TRBV7-2 with TRBJ2-3; the D segment cannot be called with confidence. The CDR3 is CASSFTPRADTQYF. The nucleotide sequence reads as follows: TGTGCCAGCAGCTTCACCCCAAGGGCAGATACGCAGTATTTT.